Below are 21 T cell receptor beta chains sequenced from a single sample in a study of Ad26.COV2.S vaccination and SARS-CoV-2 variants. The method was immunoSEQ multiplex PCR; TCRdb's version includes in-frame clones alone and lacks a portion of them. Here the sample spans fewer than 800,000 clones, more than 70% being singletons. Treatment indicated: some 20 received Ad26.COV2.S at low or high dose, single or two shots; 5 received placebo; per-sample allocation not given. Following the first vaccine or placebo injection, samples were taken on day 63. Sequenced here: peripheral blood, sampled in a trial of Ad26.COV2.S vaccine versus placebo. The receptors shown here come from a person aged 18-65 years who received the Ad26.COV2.S COVID-19 vaccine or a placebo.

As regards this clone: This may arise from a read error, as a much more abundant clone is one base away. This sample also contains other DNA sequences that code for the same CDR3. The rearrangement links TRBV7-2 to TRBJ1-2; possibly TRBD1 for D (6 bases). The CDR3 loop spans 12 amino acids. Trimming stripped 5 bases from V and 8 bases from J, with 12 bases between. Germline CDR1 and CDR2: SGHTA and FQGNSA. DNA of the CDR3: TGTGCCAGCAGCCTTCGACAGGTGGGCTACACCTTC. Translation: CASSLRQVGYTF.

The V gene is TRBV11-2, the J gene TRBJ2-5; D is ambiguous. Germline assignment: CDR1 SGHAT and CDR2 FQNNGV. Trimming took off 5 bases at V and 2 bases at J, with 12 bases between the two ends. The CDR3 has 14 residues. The CDR3 protein is CASSPTVLQETQYF. In DNA, the CDR3 is TGTGCCAGCAGCCCTACAGTGCTACAAGAGACCCAGTACTTC.

The rearrangement joins TRBV7-8 to TRBJ2-7; D is uncertain. V lost 5 bases and J lost 7, with 12 bases in between. Germline CDR1 is SGHVS and CDR2 is FQNEAQ. The CDR3 sequence is 12 residues long. The CDR3 nucleotides are TGTGCCAGCAGCCAAAAACCGAGGGAGCAGTACTTC. Protein sequence: CASSQKPREQYF.

This clone is a singleton in its sample. V gene TRBV30 combines with J gene TRBJ1-3, with unresolved D. Germline V gives CDR1 GTSNPN, CDR2 SVGIG (reference sequence). V lost 4 bases and J lost 0, with 10 bases in between. There are 14 residues in the CDR3. CDR3 amino acids: CAWTHSGSGNTIYF. CDR3 sequence (DNA): TGTGCCTGGACTCACAGTGGCTCTGGAAACACCATATATTTT. Using reference TRBV30 and TRBJ1-3 for the parts outside the CDR3, the full variable domain is SQTIHQWPATLVQPVGSPLSLECTVEGTSNPNLYWYRQAAGRGLQLLFYSVGIGQISSEVPQNLSASRPQDRQFILSSKKLLLSDSGFYLCAWTHSGSGNTIYFGEGSWLTVV.

This clone was recorded once. The chain has TRBV7-9 and TRBJ2-1; 10 bases line up with TRBD1. The length of the CDR3 is 14 residues. The V gene end was trimmed by 5 bases and the J gene end by 9 bases; junction bases not matched to a gene: 7. CDR1 SEHNR and CDR2 FQNEAQ come from the germline V gene (reference sequence). The CDR3 protein is CASSHPRDRGEQFF. The CDR3 DNA is TGTGCCAGCAGCCACCCCCGGGACAGGGGTGAGCAGTTCTTC.

The rearrangement links TRBV11-2 to TRBJ2-3; 8 nucleotides line up with TRBD2. Germline loops: CDR1 SGHAT, CDR2 FQNNGV. V gave up 4 bases and J gave up 4 bases; unmatched junction bases: 4. This CDR3 has 14 residues. CDR3 loop: CASSSGLASDTQYF. For the CDR3, the DNA is TGTGCCAGCAGCTCCGGACTAGCCTCAGATACGCAGTATTTT. Full variable domain (remainder filled in from reference TRBV11-2 and TRBJ2-3): EAGVAQSPRYKIIEKRQSVAFWCNPISGHATLYWYQQILGQGPKLLIQFQNNGVVDDSQLPKDRFSAERLKGVDSTLKIQPAKLEDSAVYLCASSSGLASDTQYFGPGTRLTVL.

This clone turned up a few times. The chain employs TRBV2 and TRBJ2-7, with 8 bases identical to TRBD2. V was clipped by 5 bases and J by 6 bases; unmatched bases: 9. Germline V gene data show CDR1 as SNHLY and CDR2 as FYNNEI. The CDR3 runs 14 residues. The CDR3 coding sequence is TGTGCCAGCAGTCTGGGGTTAGCGGGACGCGAGCAGTACTTC. Its protein is CASSLGLAGREQYF.

The CDR3 here is CASSPGTGEAFF. The CDR3 DNA sequence: TGTGCCAGCAGCCCGGGGACAGGTGAAGCTTTCTTT. The rearrangement links TRBV11-2 to TRBJ1-1; 8 bases fit TRBD1. CDR3 size: 12 residues. The ends lost 5 bases at V and 7 bases at J; junction bases unmatched: 3. CDR1 is SGHAT and CDR2 is FQNNGV in the germline V gene.

The CDR3 bases are TGTGCCAGCAGCCCCCAGATTACAGCAGATACGCAGTATTTT. It specifies CASSPQITADTQYF. The rearrangement uses TRBV7-8 and TRBJ2-3, with D uncertain. The CDR3 sequence is 14 residues long. CDR1 SGHVS and CDR2 FQNEAQ come from the germline V gene. Trimming took 5 bases from V and 4 from J, leaving 13 bases between them.

V and J are TRBV5-4 and TRBJ2-5; the D gene is possibly TRBD2 (6 bases). Germline values: CDR1 SGHNT, CDR2 YYREEE (reference sequence). The CDR3 extends over 15 amino acids. V was pared by 1 base and J by 9 bases, with 19 bases between. CDR3 protein: CASSLNDRDSRPQYF. The CDR3 nucleotides are TGTGCCAGCAGCTTGAATGATAGGGACTCTAGACCCCAGTACTTC.

CDR3 region: CASSDRTSGRNEQFF. The DNA for the CDR3 is TGTGCCAGCAGTGACAGGACTAGCGGGAGGAATGAGCAGTTCTTC. The V and J genes are TRBV2 and TRBJ2-1; TRBD2 matches at 14 bases. The junction had 2 bases not matched to a gene; V was cut back by 3 bases and J by 7 bases. Germline CDR1 and CDR2: SNHLY and FYNNEI. The CDR3 totals 15 residues.

V and J are TRBV3-1 (or the pseudogene TRBV3-2) and TRBJ2-4; D not certain. Germline loops: CDR1 LGHDT, CDR2 YNNKEL (reference sequence). The CDR3 sequence is 16 residues long. Trimming took off 1 base at V and 0 bases at J, with 10 bases between the two ends. Here the CDR3 reads CASSQAGALAKNIQYF. The DNA of the CDR3 is TGTGCCAGCAGCCAAGCAGGAGCTCTAGCCAAAAACATTCAGTACTTC.

The chain uses TRBV6-1 and TRBJ2-2; 7 nucleotides line up with TRBD1. Trimming took 3 bases from V and 5 from J; bases not matched to a gene: 3. Germline CDR1 is MNHNS and CDR2 is SASEGT. The length of the CDR3 is 14 residues. CDR3 bases: TGTGCCAGCAGTGATACAGGGGTTACCGGGGAGCTGTTTTTT. Its translation is CASSDTGVTGELFF.

The rearrangement joins TRBV14 to TRBJ2-2, with D perhaps TRBD1 (5 bases). The CDR3 runs to 14 residues. Trimming took 1 base from V and 7 from J, leaving 10 bases between them. The V gene's germline CDR1 is SGHDN and CDR2 FVKESK. In DNA, the CDR3 is TGTGCCAGCAGCCAAGTACGACAGAACGGGGAGCTGTTTTTT. Residues: CASSQVRQNGELFF.

J is TRBJ2-7 and V is TRBV27, with 7 bases lining up with TRBD1. Germline V gene sequence: CDR1 MNHEY, CDR2 SMNVEV (reference sequence). V lost 6 bases, J lost 3 bases, and 8 bases stayed unmatched. CDR3 length: 14 amino acids. The CDR3 sequence is CASSSQGKGYEQYF. The CDR3 DNA is TGTGCCAGCAGCTCACAGGGGAAGGGCTACGAGCAGTACTTC.

A note on this clone: The same CDR3 can be traced to other DNA sequences in this sample. This rearrangement joins TRBV27 to TRBJ2-7; no definite D call. CDR3 size: 13 residues. The V gene's germline CDR1 is MNHEY and CDR2 SMNVEV (reference sequence). Trimming took off 2 bases at V and 3 bases at J, with 8 bases between the two ends. The CDR3 DNA sequence: TGTGCCAGCAGTTTAGGCAACAGCTACGAGCAGTACTTC. It specifies CASSLGNSYEQYF.

This clone was picked up one time. The chain recombines TRBV5-4 with TRBJ2-5; 10 nucleotides line up with TRBD2. CDR1 SGHNT and CDR2 YYREEE come from the germline V gene (reference sequence). The CDR3 is 13 amino acids. V dropped 4 bases and J dropped 5; count of bases not matched to a gene: 2. CDR3 bases: TGTGCCAGCAGCGAGGGACTAGCGGAGACCCAGTACTTC. Its translation: CASSEGLAETQYF.

This clone appeared many times. The V gene is TRBV2, the J gene TRBJ1-2, with no clear D. The CDR3 consists of 11 residues. The germline gives CDR1 SNHLY, CDR2 FYNNEI. V lost 7 bases to trimming and J lost 7 bases, with 10 bases between them. The CDR3 coding sequence is TGTGCCAGCAACGGAGACGGTGGCTACACCTTC. Its protein product is CASNGDGGYTF.

This clone showed up just a few times. The CDR3 DNA reads as TGTGCCAGTAGTGGGAACAGGCTCTCCGAGCAGTACTTC. Its protein is CASSGNRLSEQYF. The J gene is TRBJ2-7, the V gene TRBV19, with D maybe TRBD1 (5 bases). Germline loops: CDR1 LNHDA, CDR2 SQIVND (reference sequence). The CDR3 has 13 amino acids. The V and J ends lost 5 bases and 6 bases respectively, with 14 bases between them.

This clone was detected once. This chain uses TRBV7-3 with TRBJ2-3; TRBD1 aligns across 8 bases. Trimming at V came to 2 bases and at J to 3 bases, leaving 7 bases not matched to a gene. From germline, CDR1 is SGHTA and CDR2 FQGTGA. The CDR3 is made up of 16 amino acids. CDR3 DNA sequence: TGTGCCAGCAGCTTAGAACCTACAGGGGGAACAGATACGCAGTATTTT. Its translation is CASSLEPTGGTDTQYF.

The rearrangement joins TRBV5-5 to TRBJ2-7; 10 bases fit TRBD1. Germline lookup yields CDR1 SGHKS and CDR2 YYEKEE (reference sequence). V lost 2 bases to trimming and J lost 3 bases; unmatched junction nucleotides: 5. This CDR3 spans 15 amino acids. The CDR3 loop is CASSFLGTGDYEQYF. CDR3 in DNA: TGTGCCAGCAGCTTCCTCGGGACAGGGGACTACGAGCAGTACTTC.